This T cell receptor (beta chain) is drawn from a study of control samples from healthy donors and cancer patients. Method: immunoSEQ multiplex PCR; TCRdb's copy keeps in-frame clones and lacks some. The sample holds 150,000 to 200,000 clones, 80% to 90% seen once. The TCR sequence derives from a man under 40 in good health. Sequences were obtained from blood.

CDR3 sequence reads: CASGGRKETQYF. The CDR3 DNA follows: TGTGCCAGTGGTGGAAGAAAAGAGACCCAGTACTTC. The rearrangement joins TRBV6-5 to TRBJ2-5; D is unresolved. The CDR3 covers 12 residues. V was pared by 9 bases and J by 3 bases, with 11 bases between. Germline V lookup: CDR1 MNHEY, CDR2 SVGAGI.